The 22 T cell receptor beta chains presented below share a single source sample, sequenced in a study of blood T cell repertoires in COVID-19. Repertoires were generated with immunoSEQ multiplex PCR, while TCRdb's copy carries only in-frame clones and drops some. This table holds over 200,000 clones, roughly four fifths found once. The sequencing input was peripheral blood. These receptors all stem from a woman aged 40 to 50 with acute or convalescent COVID-19.

This chain links TRBV5-1 with TRBJ2-2; 8 bases match TRBD2. Germline CDR1 and CDR2: SGHRS and YFSETQ. The CDR3 has 15 amino acids. Losses at the gene ends were 4 bases for V and 4 bases for J; bases not matched to a gene: 6. CDR3 residues: CASSPSGGLTGELFF. The CDR3 nucleotides read TGCGCCAGCAGCCCATCGGGGGGGCTCACCGGGGAGCTGTTTTTT.

The CDR3 DNA follows: TGTGCCAGCGCTGGAACCGGGACAGGCTCCTACAATGAGCAGTTCTTC. This sequence encodes CASAGTGTGSYNEQFF. The chain employs TRBV27 and TRBJ2-1; the match to TRBD1 covers 8 bases. The ends lost 8 bases at V and 0 bases at J; junction bases unmatched: 9. The germline V gene has CDR1 MNHEY and CDR2 SMNVEV (reference sequence). This CDR3 has 16 amino acids.

The chain combines TRBV4-1 with TRBJ2-2; D uncertain. Germline CDR1 is MGHRA and CDR2 is YSYEKL. V lost 1 base to trimming and J lost 1 base, with 10 bases between them. The CDR3 sequence is 16 residues long. The CDR3 is CASSQVPIENTGELFF. The CDR3 DNA is TGCGCCAGCAGCCAAGTCCCCATAGAGAACACCGGGGAGCTGTTTTTT.

This chain connects TRBV4-1 to TRBJ2-1; 11 nucleotides align to TRBD2. The germline V gene has CDR1 MGHRA and CDR2 YSYEKL. V was pared by 3 bases and J by 9 bases, with 10 bases of the junction left unmatched. CDR3 length equals 16 residues. CDR3 amino acids: CASSQVGGLAAAEQFF. DNA of the CDR3: TGCGCCAGCAGCCAGGTGGGGGGACTAGCGGCCGCTGAGCAGTTCTTC.

The chain employs TRBV3-1 (or the pseudogene TRBV3-2) and TRBJ2-7, with 7 bases aligning to TRBD1. The CDR3 runs to 16 residues. The junction had 8 bases not matched to a gene; V was cut back by 3 bases and J by 0 bases. Germline V gene sequence: CDR1 LGHDT, CDR2 YNNKEL (reference sequence). The CDR3 region is CASSQYGTESSYEQYF. In DNA, the CDR3 is TGTGCCAGCAGCCAGTACGGGACAGAAAGCTCCTACGAGCAGTACTTC.

This sequence joins TRBV5-6 and TRBJ1-2, with TRBD1 matching over 11 bases. CDR3 length equals 14 residues. V shed 3 bases, J shed 6 bases, and the junction held 4 bases outside the gene matches. Germline CDR1 SGHDT, CDR2 YYEEEE. The DNA for the CDR3 is TGTGCCAGCAGCTGGGGGACAGGGGGAGATGGCTACACCTTC. Its protein is CASSWGTGGDGYTF.

V usage is TRBV30 and J usage is TRBJ2-3; 7 bases are shared with TRBD1. Losses at the gene ends were 4 bases for V and 6 bases for J; bases not matched to a gene: 7. The CDR3 consists of 13 residues. Germline-derived CDR1 and CDR2 are GTSNPN and SVGIG (reference sequence). CDR3: CAWTVTGSDTQYF. As DNA, the CDR3 is TGTGCCTGGACTGTGACAGGGTCGGATACGCAGTATTTT.

The rearrangement uses TRBV10-3 and TRBJ2-3, with a possible D match to TRBD1 (6 bases). With 3 bases removed from V and 7 bases from J, the gap between germline ends came to 14 bases. This CDR3 region has 14 residues. CDR1 is ENHRY and CDR2 is SYGVKD in the germline V gene. CDR3 bases: TGTGCCATCAGTGAAGGGGCAGGGGAACATACGCAGTATTTT. Its translation is CAISEGAGEHTQYF.

The chain uses TRBV6-5 and TRBJ1-1; tentatively, D is TRBD1 (6 bases). This CDR3 comprises 11 residues. The V gene lost 5 bases and the J gene lost 8 bases, with 9 bases spanning the gap. Germline-derived CDR1 and CDR2 are MNHEY and SVGAGI. CDR3 amino acids: CASSRDREAFF. The CDR3 DNA reads TGTGCCAGCAGTCGAGACAGGGAAGCTTTCTTT.

The rearrangement links TRBV3-1 (or the pseudogene TRBV3-2) to TRBJ2-1; the D is unclear. The V end lost 3 bases, the J end lost 0 bases, and 6 bases lay between the germline ends. The CDR3 is made up of 14 amino acids. Germline CDR1 LGHDT, CDR2 YNNKEL (reference sequence). The CDR3 loop reads CASSHPSSYNEQFF. CDR3 in DNA: TGTGCCAGCAGCCATCCTAGCTCCTACAATGAGCAGTTCTTC.

The rearrangement links TRBV2 to TRBJ1-6; 8 nucleotides match TRBD1. J gave up 8 bases and V 6 bases, and 15 bases lay outside the gene matches. The CDR3 runs 17 residues. Germline CDR1 and CDR2: SNHLY and FYNNEI. CDR3 sequence reads: CASSEQVAQGADSPLHF. The CDR3 nucleotides read TGTGCCAGCAGCGAACAAGTTGCCCAGGGGGCGGATTCACCCCTCCACTTT.

J is TRBJ2-7 and V is TRBV6-6, with TRBD2 matching 15 bases. The junction had 1 base not matched to a gene; V was cut back by 0 bases and J by 4 bases. CDR3 length: 16 amino acids. CDR1 is MNHNY, CDR2 SVGAGI, per germline (reference sequence). The CDR3 DNA sequence: TGTGCCAGCAGTTACTCCGGGACTAGCGGGGGGTACGAGCAGTACTTC. Its translation is CASSYSGTSGGYEQYF.

Only a few counts were recorded for this clone. The rearrangement links TRBV14 to TRBJ2-7, with TRBD1 matching over 9 bases. Germline V CDR1 and CDR2: SGHDN, FVKESK. The CDR3 consists of 14 residues. V trimming: 4 bases; J trimming: 5 bases; junction bases outside the gene matches: 6. The CDR3 loop is CASSLGQGFDEQYF. As DNA, the CDR3 is TGTGCCAGCAGCCTGGGACAGGGTTTCGACGAGCAGTACTTC. Filled out from reference TRBV14 and TRBJ2-7, the complete variable domain reads EAGVTQFPSHSVIEKGQTVTLRCDPISGHDNLYWYRRVMGKEIKFLLHFVKESKQDESGMPNNRFLAERTGGTYSTLKVQPAELEDSGVYFCASSLGQGFDEQYFGPGTRLTVT.

The chain is built from TRBV7-2 and TRBJ1-4; TRBD1 aligns across 9 bases. Germline V gives CDR1 SGHTA, CDR2 FQGNSA. V was clipped by 5 bases and J by 13 bases; unmatched bases: 5. The CDR3 is made up of 12 amino acids. The DNA for the CDR3 is TGTGCCAGCAGCCTGGGGGGACAGGGACTGTTTTTT. It yields the protein CASSLGGQGLFF.

This clone was recorded a few times. Other DNA variants within this sample encode the same CDR3. The chain carries TRBV27 and TRBJ2-5, with a weak D call TRBD2 (6 bases). Germline CDR1 reads MNHEY; CDR2 reads SMNVEV (reference sequence). Between the trimmed V and J ends, which lost 1 base and 5 bases, there was a span of 11 bases. The CDR3 is made up of 14 amino acids. CDR3 in DNA: TGTGCCAGCAGTTTATTCGGGGGAGCCGAGACCCAGTACTTC. It yields the protein CASSLFGGAETQYF.

This chain connects TRBV7-9 to TRBJ1-5; 9 nucleotides agree with TRBD1. CDR1 and CDR2 from the germline V gene are SEHNR and FQNEAQ (reference sequence). The V segment lost 5 bases and the J segment 1 base; nucleotides outside the gene matches: 6. The CDR3 is made up of 16 amino acids. CDR3 loop: CASSAGTGWSNQPQHF. The CDR3 DNA is TGTGCCAGCAGCGCCGGGACAGGGTGGAGCAATCAGCCCCAGCATTTT.

This clone occurred many times. The V call is TRBV7-2, the J call TRBJ2-7; maybe TRBD2 (5 bases). The CDR3 length is 13 residues. CDR1 and CDR2 (germline): SGHTA, FQGNSA. The ends were cut back, 5 bases at V and 7 bases at J, with 15 bases in the middle. CDR3 DNA: TGTGCCAGCAGCAACCACGGAGGTTGGGAGCAGTACTTC. Its protein is CASSNHGGWEQYF.

The rearrangement links TRBV19 to TRBJ1-1; D might be TRBD1 (6 bases). Germline CDR1 reads LNHDA; CDR2 reads SQIVND (reference sequence). Trimming stripped 6 bases from V and 4 bases from J, with 18 bases between. The CDR3 totals 15 residues. The CDR3 region is CASSSRPGQSTEAFF. Here the CDR3 DNA reads TGTGCCAGTAGCTCGAGGCCGGGACAAAGCACTGAAGCTTTCTTT. Drawing the rest from reference TRBV19 and TRBJ1-1, the complete variable domain is DGGITQSPKYLFRKEGQNVTLSCEQNLNHDAMYWYRQDPGQGLRLIYYSQIVNDFQKGDIAEGYSVSREKKESFPLTVTSAQKNPTAFYLCASSSRPGQSTEAFFGQGTRLTVV.

The rearrangement uses TRBV19 and TRBJ1-1; TRBD1 aligns across 7 bases. CDR3 size: 13 residues. Germline values: CDR1 LNHDA, CDR2 SQIVND (reference sequence). V lost 3 bases, J lost 6 bases, and 4 bases stayed unmatched. The CDR3 DNA reads as TGTGCCAGTAGTATCGACAGGGACCCTGAAGCTTTCTTT. It is translated as CASSIDRDPEAFF.

The rearrangement links TRBV5-1 to TRBJ2-3, with 9 bases fitting TRBD2. The J segment lost 0 bases and the V segment lost 3 bases, leaving 8 bases of the junction unmatched. Germline V lookup: CDR1 SGHRS, CDR2 YFSETQ. The CDR3 sequence is 17 residues long. Here the CDR3 reads CASSSGLAPPSTDTQYF. DNA for the CDR3: TGCGCCAGCAGCTCGGGACTAGCACCTCCTAGCACAGATACGCAGTATTTT.

The chain uses TRBV24-1 and TRBJ2-1, with 14 bases fitting TRBD2. Looked up from germline, CDR1 is KGHDR and CDR2 is SFDVKD. The CDR3 has 19 residues. J was trimmed by 3 bases and V by 4 bases; bases with no gene match: 10. CDR3 sequence reads: CATSESTRTSGRYYNEQFF. CDR3 bases: TGTGCCACCAGTGAATCTACCCGGACTAGCGGGAGGTACTACAATGAGCAGTTCTTC.

The rearrangement joins TRBV9 to TRBJ2-6; TRBD1 agrees at 10 bases. Losses at the gene ends were 4 bases for V and 2 bases for J; bases not matched to a gene: 9. Germline V lookup: CDR1 SGDLS, CDR2 YYNGEE. The CDR3 loop spans 18 amino acids. The CDR3 region has the DNA TGTGCCAGCAGCCCGAGGGGACAGGGGTCGACTGGGGCCAACGTCCTGACTTTC. This gives the protein CASSPRGQGSTGANVLTF.